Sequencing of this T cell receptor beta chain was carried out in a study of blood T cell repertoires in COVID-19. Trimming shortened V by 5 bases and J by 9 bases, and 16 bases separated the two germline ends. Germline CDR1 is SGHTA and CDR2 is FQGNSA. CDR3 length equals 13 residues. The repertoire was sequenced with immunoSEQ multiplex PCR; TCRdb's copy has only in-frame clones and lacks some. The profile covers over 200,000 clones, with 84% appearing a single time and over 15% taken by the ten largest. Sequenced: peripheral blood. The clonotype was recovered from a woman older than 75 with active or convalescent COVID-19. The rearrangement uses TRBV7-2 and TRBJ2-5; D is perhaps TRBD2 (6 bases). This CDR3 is CASSTSGDSAQYF. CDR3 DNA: TGTGCCAGCAGCACCTCGGGGGACTCGGCCCAGTACTTC.